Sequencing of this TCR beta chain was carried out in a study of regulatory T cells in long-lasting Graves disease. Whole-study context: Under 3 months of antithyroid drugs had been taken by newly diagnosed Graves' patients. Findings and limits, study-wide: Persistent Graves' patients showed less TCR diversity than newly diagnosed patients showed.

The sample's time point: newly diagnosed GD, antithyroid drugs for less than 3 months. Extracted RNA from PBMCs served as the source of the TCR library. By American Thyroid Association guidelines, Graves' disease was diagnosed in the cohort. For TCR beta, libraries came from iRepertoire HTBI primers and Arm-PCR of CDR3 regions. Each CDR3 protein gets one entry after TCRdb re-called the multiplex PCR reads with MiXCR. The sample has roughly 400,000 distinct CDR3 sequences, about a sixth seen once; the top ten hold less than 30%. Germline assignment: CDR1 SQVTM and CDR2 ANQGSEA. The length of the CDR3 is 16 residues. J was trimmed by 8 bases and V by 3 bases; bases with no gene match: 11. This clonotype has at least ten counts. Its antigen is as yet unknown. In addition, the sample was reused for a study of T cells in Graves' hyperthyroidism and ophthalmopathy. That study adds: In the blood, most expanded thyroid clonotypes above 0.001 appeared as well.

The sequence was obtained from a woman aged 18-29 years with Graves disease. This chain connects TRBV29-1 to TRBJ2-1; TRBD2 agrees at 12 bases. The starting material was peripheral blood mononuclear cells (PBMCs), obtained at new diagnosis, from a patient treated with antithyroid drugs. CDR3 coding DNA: TGCAGCGTTGACCCCTCTAGCGGGAGGGGGTCGGATGAGCAGTTCTTC. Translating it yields CSVDPSSGRGSDEQFF.